The T cell receptor delta chain under discussion was sequenced for a study of gamma-delta T cells after stem cell transplantation. The CDR3 spans 24 residues. TCRdb called clones anew from the RT-PCR reads with CATT. The data show under 3,000 delta-chain clones, approximately 2.5% seen once. Here the J gene is TRDJ1 and the V gene is not called; the D segment call TRDD3 is taken from the table without a DNA check. The sample consisted of gamma-delta T cells. The TCR comes from a human donor. It is not recorded whose cells these are; they may come from a transplant donor. The CDR3: CACDTGGLVLLGDTPVANTDKLIF. CDR3 DNA: TGTGCCTGTGACACAGGGGGCCTCGTTCTACTGGGGGATACGCCGGTAGCTAACACCGATAAACTCATCTTT.